This TCR beta chain is from a study of T-cell memory formation after mild COVID-19. Whole-study context: Largely, TCR clusters stayed within a single donor. General study findings and limits: Contracting clones from day 15 to 85 had balanced CD4/CD8; later expanders favoured CD4+. In pre-infection memory, a portion of responding clones appeared, which suggested that cross-reactive memory joined.

Sample barcodes and UMIs were carried by the TCR alpha and TCR beta cDNA libraries that 5'RACE generated with constant-segment primers. TCRdb passed the 5' RACE reads through MiXCR, listing each CDR3 protein once. Altogether 380,000 or so distinct CDR3 sequences are present, about 13% being singletons, with the ten largest covering about 20%. CDR3 length: 13 amino acids. Germline V gene data show CDR1 as SGHAT and CDR2 as FQNNGV. V trimming: 1 base; J trimming: 7 bases; junction bases outside the gene matches: 2. This clonotype was counted a few times. Its antigen is unknown. The sequence came from a man aged 18 to 30 who had mild COVID-19 (a few samples of this study predate the infection). Cell type and time point are not known. The V call is TRBV11-2, the J call TRBJ1-2; 8 bases align to TRBD1. Sample: PBMCs or a T cell subset sorted from them (not recorded which). The CDR3: CASSLGQGAGYTF. The CDR3 DNA is TGTGCCAGCAGCTTAGGTCAGGGGGCTGGCTACACCTTC.